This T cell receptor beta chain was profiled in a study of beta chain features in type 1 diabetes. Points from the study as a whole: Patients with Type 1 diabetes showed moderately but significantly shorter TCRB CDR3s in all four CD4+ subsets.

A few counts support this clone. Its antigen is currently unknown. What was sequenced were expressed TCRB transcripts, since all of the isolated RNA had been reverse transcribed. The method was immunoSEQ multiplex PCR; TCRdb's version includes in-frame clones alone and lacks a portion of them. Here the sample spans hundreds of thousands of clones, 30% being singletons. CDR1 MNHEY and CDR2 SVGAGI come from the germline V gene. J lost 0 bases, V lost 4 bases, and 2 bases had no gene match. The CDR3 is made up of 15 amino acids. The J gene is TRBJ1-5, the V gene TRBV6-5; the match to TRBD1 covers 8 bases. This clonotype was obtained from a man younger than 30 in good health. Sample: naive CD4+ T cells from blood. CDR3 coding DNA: TGTGCCAGCAGTTTCGACAGGGGTAGCAATCAGCCCCAGCATTTT. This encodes CASSFDRGSNQPQHF.